This entry lists 14 T cell receptor beta chains sequenced from one sample in a study of blood T cell repertoires in COVID-19. The repertoire was sequenced with immunoSEQ multiplex PCR; TCRdb's copy has only in-frame clones and lacks some. This table has 150,000 to 200,000 clones, 87% appearing once. The source material was peripheral blood. Receptors were obtained from a woman aged 65 to 85 with COVID-19, enrolled during active disease.

The rearrangement joins TRBV4-1 to TRBJ1-2; TRBD1 aligns across 10 bases. This CDR3 is 16 amino acids long. The junction had 12 bases not matched to a gene; V was cut back by 3 bases and J by 8 bases. Germline V gene lookup returns CDR1 MGHRA and CDR2 YSYEKL. The DNA of the CDR3 is TGCGCCAGCAGCCACCCGACCGAGGACAGGGGGAGAGGCTACACCTTC. This translates into CASSHPTEDRGRGYTF.

This sequence joins TRBV20-1 and TRBJ1-5, with TRBD1 identical over 7 bases. The CDR3 consists of 14 residues. Germline CDR1 DFQATT, CDR2 SNEGSKA (reference sequence). V shed 3 bases and J 7 bases; nucleotides not matched to a gene: 9. CDR3 residues: CSASRGQGGQPQHF. As DNA, the CDR3 is TGCAGTGCTAGTAGGGGGCAGGGAGGCCAGCCCCAGCATTTT.

V usage is TRBV5-4 and J usage is TRBJ2-1, with 8 nucleotides matching TRBD1. Germline V CDR1 and CDR2: SGHNT, YYREEE (reference sequence). V shed 5 bases, J shed 8 bases, and the junction held 12 bases outside the gene matches. The CDR3 runs to 15 residues. The CDR3 is CASRNRQGMGDEQFF. The CDR3, as DNA: TGTGCCAGCAGAAACCGACAGGGGATGGGGGATGAGCAGTTCTTC. Based on the CDR3 plus reference TRBV5-4 and TRBJ2-1, the full variable domain is ETGVTQSPTHLIKTRGQQVTLRCSSQSGHNTVSWYQQALGQGPQFIFQYYREEENGRGNFPPRFSGLQFPNYSSELNVNALELDDSALYLCASRNRQGMGDEQFFGPGTRLTVL.

J is TRBJ1-1 and V is TRBV6-5, with 7 bases aligning to TRBD1. CDR1 is MNHEY, CDR2 SVGAGI, per germline. V lost 7 bases to trimming and J lost 1 base; unmatched junction nucleotides: 6. The CDR3 has 14 residues. CDR3 in DNA: TGTGCCAGCAACCTAGGACAGGCGAACACTGAAGCTTTCTTT. This sequence encodes CASNLGQANTEAFF.

V and J are TRBV3-1 (or the pseudogene TRBV3-2) and TRBJ2-5, with a possible D match to TRBD2 (5 bases). Trimming shortened V by 4 bases and J by 2 bases, and 17 bases separated the two germline ends. Germline V gene data show CDR1 as LGHDT and CDR2 as YNNKEL (reference sequence). The CDR3 covers 16 residues. Here the CDR3 reads CASSLQLGGGQETQYF. In DNA form, the CDR3 reads TGTGCCAGCAGCCTCCAGCTGGGCGGAGGACAAGAGACCCAGTACTTC.

The gene calls are TRBV10-3 and TRBJ2-1, with 7 bases identical to TRBD2. Germline CDR1 is ENHRY and CDR2 is SYGVKD. CDR3 length: 15 residues. V was pared by 2 bases and J by 2 bases, with 3 bases of the junction left unmatched. CDR3 bases: TGTGCCATCAGTGAGGGGGGGGTCGCCTACAATGAGCAGTTCTTC. Translated, it gives CAISEGGVAYNEQFF.

V usage is TRBV5-8 and J usage is TRBJ2-1, with 14 bases aligning to TRBD2. J gave up 9 bases and V 4 bases, and 9 bases lay outside the gene matches. The CDR3 extends over 16 amino acids. Per the germline V gene, CDR1 is SGHTS and CDR2 is YDEGEE. The CDR3 is CASSKGTSGSIGEQFF. In DNA form, the CDR3 reads TGTGCCAGCAGCAAGGGGACTAGCGGGAGTATAGGTGAGCAGTTCTTC. The full variable domain, rest sourced from reference TRBV5-8 and TRBJ2-1, is EAGVTQSPTHLIKTRGQQATLRCSPISGHTSVYWYQQALGLGLQFLLWYDEGEERNRGNFPPRFSGRQFPNYSSELNVNALELEDSALYLCASSKGTSGSIGEQFFGPGTRLTVL.

This chain connects TRBV7-8 to TRBJ1-2; maybe TRBD1 (5 bases). Germline V gene sequence: CDR1 SGHVS, CDR2 FQNEAQ. V lost 5 bases and J lost 0, with 16 bases in between. The CDR3 covers 16 residues. CDR3 sequence: CASSAVTVPSNYGYTF. CDR3 sequence (DNA): TGTGCCAGCAGCGCCGTGACAGTCCCCTCTAACTATGGCTACACCTTC.

This clone was found many times. CDR3 sequence: CASSSGQGGPYEQYF. DNA of the CDR3: TGCGCCAGCAGTTCCGGACAGGGAGGACCCTACGAGCAGTACTTC. The chain joins TRBV5-1 to TRBJ2-7; TRBD1 matches at 8 bases. This CDR3 is 15 amino acids long. The V segment lost 5 bases and the J segment 2 bases; nucleotides outside the gene matches: 9. CDR1 and CDR2 from the germline V gene are SGHRS and YFSETQ.

This sequence joins TRBV5-1 and TRBJ1-1; 7 positions match TRBD1. V shed 3 bases and J 3 bases; nucleotides not matched to a gene: 11. The germline V gene encodes CDR1 SGHRS and CDR2 YFSETQ. The CDR3 covers 16 residues. The CDR3 DNA follows: TGCGCCAGCAGCTCCGGTCGACAGGGCGGGTACACTGAAGCTTTCTTT. Translation gives CASSSGRQGGYTEAFF.

This clone appeared once. The chain has TRBV18 and TRBJ2-5, with 8 bases lining up with TRBD1. Germline trimming cut 0 bases from V and 4 bases from J; bases unmatched to any gene: 4. Germline assignment: CDR1 KGHSH and CDR2 LQKENI. The CDR3 has 15 amino acids. The CDR3 DNA sequence: TGTGCCAGCTCACCACCGGACAGGGTGGGAGAGACCCAGTACTTC. This translates into CASSPPDRVGETQYF.

The chain joins TRBV27 to TRBJ2-7, with 7 bases fitting TRBD2. The CDR3 is made up of 16 amino acids. Per the germline V gene, CDR1 is MNHEY and CDR2 is SMNVEV (reference sequence). With 3 bases clipped from V and 2 bases from J, the junction kept 10 bases outside the gene matches. The CDR3 is CASSFLSRAGTYEQYF. The CDR3, as DNA: TGTGCCAGCAGTTTCCTAAGTCGAGCGGGGACCTACGAGCAGTACTTC.

This rearrangement joins TRBV6-7 to TRBJ2-5; D might be TRBD1 (6 bases). TRBV6-7 is recorded as an ORF, its role being uncertain. This CDR3 is 13 amino acids long. V was shortened by 10 bases and J by 5 bases, with 17 bases between the two germline ends. The CDR3 nucleotides read TGTGCCATCATACAGGGTGACTGGGAGACCCAGTACTTC. Residues: CAIIQGDWETQYF.

The CDR3 DNA sequence: TGTGCCAGTAGTTCTAACTCGCCGGGACAGGGGTTTTACGAGCAGTACTTC. This gives the protein CASSSNSPGQGFYEQYF. The chain combines TRBV19 with TRBJ2-7, with 10 bases identical to TRBD1. The CDR3 is 17 residues long. The germline gives CDR1 LNHDA, CDR2 SQIVND (reference sequence). With 5 bases clipped from V and 4 bases from J, the junction kept 14 bases outside the gene matches.